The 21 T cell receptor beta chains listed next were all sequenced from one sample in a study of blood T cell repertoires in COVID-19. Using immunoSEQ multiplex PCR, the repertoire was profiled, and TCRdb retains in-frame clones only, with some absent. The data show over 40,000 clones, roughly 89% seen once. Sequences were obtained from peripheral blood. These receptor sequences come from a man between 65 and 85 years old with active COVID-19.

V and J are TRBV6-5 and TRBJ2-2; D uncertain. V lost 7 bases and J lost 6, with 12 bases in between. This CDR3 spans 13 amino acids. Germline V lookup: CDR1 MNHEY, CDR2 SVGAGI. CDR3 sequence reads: CASTSVLPGELFF. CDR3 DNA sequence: TGTGCCAGCACCTCGGTTCTCCCCGGGGAGCTGTTTTTT.

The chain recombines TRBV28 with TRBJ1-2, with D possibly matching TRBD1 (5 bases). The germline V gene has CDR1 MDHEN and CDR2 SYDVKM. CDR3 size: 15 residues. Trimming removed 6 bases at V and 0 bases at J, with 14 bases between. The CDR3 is CASRSLRGSNYGYTF. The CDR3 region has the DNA TGTGCCAGCAGGTCACTCCGGGGGTCTAACTATGGCTACACCTTC.

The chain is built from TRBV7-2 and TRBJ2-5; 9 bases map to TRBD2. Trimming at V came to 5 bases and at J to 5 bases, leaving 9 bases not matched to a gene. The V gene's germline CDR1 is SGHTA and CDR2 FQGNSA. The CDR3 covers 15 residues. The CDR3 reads CASSISALAGETQYF. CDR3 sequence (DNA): TGTGCCAGCAGCATTAGCGCCCTAGCGGGGGAGACCCAGTACTTC.

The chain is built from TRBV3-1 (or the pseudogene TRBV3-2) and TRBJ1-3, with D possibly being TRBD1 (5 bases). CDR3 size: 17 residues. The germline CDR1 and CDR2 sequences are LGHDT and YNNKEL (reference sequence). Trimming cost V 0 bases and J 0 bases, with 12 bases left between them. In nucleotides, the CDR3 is TGTGCCAGCAGCCAAGATCGAACGGGGGGCTCTGGAAACACCATATATTTT. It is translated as CASSQDRTGGSGNTIYF.

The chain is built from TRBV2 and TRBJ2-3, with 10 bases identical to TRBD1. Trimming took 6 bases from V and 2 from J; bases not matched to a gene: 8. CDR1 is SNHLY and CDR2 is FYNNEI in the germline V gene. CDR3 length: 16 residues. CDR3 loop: CASRSGQGTVTDTQYF. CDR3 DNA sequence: TGTGCCAGCAGATCGGGACAGGGGACGGTCACAGATACGCAGTATTTT.

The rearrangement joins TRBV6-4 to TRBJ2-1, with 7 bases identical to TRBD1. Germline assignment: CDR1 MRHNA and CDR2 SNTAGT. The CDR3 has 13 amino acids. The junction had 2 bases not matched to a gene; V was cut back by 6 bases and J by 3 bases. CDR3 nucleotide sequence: TGTGCCAGCAGCAGGGGGATCTACAATGAGCAGTTCTTC. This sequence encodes CASSRGIYNEQFF.

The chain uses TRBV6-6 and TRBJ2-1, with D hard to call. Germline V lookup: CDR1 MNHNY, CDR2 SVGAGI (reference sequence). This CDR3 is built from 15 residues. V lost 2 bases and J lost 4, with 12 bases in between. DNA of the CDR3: TGTGCCAGCAGTTACGAACCTCCCGGTTACAATGAGCAGTTCTTC. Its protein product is CASSYEPPGYNEQFF.

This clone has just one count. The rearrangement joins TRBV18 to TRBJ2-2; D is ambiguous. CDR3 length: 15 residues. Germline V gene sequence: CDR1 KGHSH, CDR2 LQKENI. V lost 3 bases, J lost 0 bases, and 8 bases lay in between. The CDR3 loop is CASSPPSANTGELFF. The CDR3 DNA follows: TGTGCCAGCTCACCTCCGAGTGCGAACACCGGGGAGCTGTTTTTT.

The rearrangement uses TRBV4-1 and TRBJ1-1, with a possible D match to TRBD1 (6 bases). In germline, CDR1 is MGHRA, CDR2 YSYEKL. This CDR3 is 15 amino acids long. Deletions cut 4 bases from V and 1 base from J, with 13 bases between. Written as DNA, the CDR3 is TGCGCCAGCAGCCTCTCAGGGGTCACGAACACTGAAGCTTTCTTT. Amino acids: CASSLSGVTNTEAFF.

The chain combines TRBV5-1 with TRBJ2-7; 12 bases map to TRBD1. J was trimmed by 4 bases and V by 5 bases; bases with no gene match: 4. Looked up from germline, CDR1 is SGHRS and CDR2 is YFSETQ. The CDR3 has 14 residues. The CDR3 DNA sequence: TGCGCCAGCAGACCGGGACAGGGGGCTTACGAGCAGTACTTC. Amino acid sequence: CASRPGQGAYEQYF.

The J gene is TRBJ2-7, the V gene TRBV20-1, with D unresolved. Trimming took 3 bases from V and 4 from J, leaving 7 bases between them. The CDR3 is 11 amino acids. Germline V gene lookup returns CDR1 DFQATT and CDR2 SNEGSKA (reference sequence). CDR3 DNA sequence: TGCAGTGCTAGTAGCCCTTACGAGCAGTACTTC. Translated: CSASSPYEQYF.

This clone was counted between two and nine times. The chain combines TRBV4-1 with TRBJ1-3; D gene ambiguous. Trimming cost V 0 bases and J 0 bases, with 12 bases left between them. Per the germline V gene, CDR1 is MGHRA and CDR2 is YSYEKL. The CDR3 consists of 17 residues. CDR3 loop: CASSQDFRVYSGNTIYF. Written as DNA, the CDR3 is TGCGCCAGCAGCCAAGATTTTCGGGTTTACTCTGGAAACACCATATATTTT.

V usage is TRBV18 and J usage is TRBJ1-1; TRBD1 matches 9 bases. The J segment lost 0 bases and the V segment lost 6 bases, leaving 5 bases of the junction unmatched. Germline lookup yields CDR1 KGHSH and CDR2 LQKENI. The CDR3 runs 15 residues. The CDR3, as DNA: TGTGCCAGCTCGGACAGGGGACCGATGAACACTGAAGCTTTCTTT. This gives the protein CASSDRGPMNTEAFF.

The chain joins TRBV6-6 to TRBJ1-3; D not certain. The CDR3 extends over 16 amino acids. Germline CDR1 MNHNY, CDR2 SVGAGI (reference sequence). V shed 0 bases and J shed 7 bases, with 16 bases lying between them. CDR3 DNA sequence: TGTGCCAGCAGTTACTCCGGCGGGAGTTCAGAGAACACCATATATTTT. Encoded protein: CASSYSGGSSENTIYF.

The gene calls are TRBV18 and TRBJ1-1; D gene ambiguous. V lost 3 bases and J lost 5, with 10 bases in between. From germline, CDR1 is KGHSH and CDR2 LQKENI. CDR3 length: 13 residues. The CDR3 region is CASSPFERTEAFF. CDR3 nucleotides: TGTGCCAGCTCACCGTTCGAACGGACTGAAGCTTTCTTT.

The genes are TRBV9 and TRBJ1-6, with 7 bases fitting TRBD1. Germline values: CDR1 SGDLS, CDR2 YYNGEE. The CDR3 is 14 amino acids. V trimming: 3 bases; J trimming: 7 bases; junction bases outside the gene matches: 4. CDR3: CASSGQGGNSPLHF. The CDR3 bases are TGTGCCAGCAGCGGACAGGGCGGGAATTCACCCCTCCACTTT.

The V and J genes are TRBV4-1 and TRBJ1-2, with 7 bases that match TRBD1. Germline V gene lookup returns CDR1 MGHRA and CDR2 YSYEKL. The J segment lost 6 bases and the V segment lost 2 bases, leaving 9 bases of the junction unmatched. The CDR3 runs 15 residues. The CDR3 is CASSQLRQGTNGYTF. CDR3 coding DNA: TGCGCCAGCAGCCAACTACGACAGGGAACGAATGGCTACACCTTC.

As DNA, the CDR3 is TGTGCCAGCAAAGAAGACAGGGTTACCGAAAAACTGTTTTTT. It encodes CASKEDRVTEKLFF. This chain uses TRBV6-5 with TRBJ1-4; 7 nucleotides match TRBD1. This CDR3 region has 14 residues. After removal of 7 bases from V and 8 bases from J, the junction contained 10 bases not matched to a gene. The V gene's germline CDR1 is MNHEY and CDR2 SVGAGI.

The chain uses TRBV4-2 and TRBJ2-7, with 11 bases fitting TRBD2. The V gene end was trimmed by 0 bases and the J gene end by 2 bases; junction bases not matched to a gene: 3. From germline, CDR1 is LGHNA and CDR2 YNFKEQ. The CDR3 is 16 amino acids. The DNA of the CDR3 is TGTGCCAGCAGCCAAGAACCGGGACTAGCGGCCTACGAGCAGTACTTC. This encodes CASSQEPGLAAYEQYF.

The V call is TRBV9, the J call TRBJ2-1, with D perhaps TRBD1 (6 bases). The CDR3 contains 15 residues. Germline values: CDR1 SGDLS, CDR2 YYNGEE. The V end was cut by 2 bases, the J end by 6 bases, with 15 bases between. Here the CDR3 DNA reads TGTGCCAGCAGCGTCGACAGGTCGAGGGCCAATGAGCAGTTCTTC. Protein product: CASSVDRSRANEQFF.

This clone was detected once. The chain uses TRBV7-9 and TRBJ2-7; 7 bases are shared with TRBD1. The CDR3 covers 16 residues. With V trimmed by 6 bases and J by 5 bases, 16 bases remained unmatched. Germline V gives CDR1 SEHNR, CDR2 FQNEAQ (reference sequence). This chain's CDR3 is CASSTGDRGLRDEQYF. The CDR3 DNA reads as TGTGCCAGCAGTACCGGGGATAGGGGGCTGAGGGACGAGCAGTACTTC.